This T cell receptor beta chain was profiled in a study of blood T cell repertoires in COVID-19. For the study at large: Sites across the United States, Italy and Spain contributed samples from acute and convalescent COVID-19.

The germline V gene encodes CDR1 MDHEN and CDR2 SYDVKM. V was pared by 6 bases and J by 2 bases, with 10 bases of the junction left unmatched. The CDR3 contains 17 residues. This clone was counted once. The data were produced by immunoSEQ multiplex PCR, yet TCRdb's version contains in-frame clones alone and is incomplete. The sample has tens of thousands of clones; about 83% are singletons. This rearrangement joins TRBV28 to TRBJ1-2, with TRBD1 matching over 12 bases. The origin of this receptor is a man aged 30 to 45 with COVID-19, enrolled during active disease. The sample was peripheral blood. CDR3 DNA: TGTGCCAGCAGCCCTCTCGGGACAGGGGGCCTGAACTATGGCTACACCTTC. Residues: CASSPLGTGGLNYGYTF.